This T cell receptor (beta chain) was recorded in a study of beta chain features in type 1 diabetes. Whole-study findings and limits: A cDNA-based sequencing approach could over-represent cells with high TCR expression. Naive, central memory and Treg TCRB repertoires seemed to resemble each other more closely in patients than they did in healthy donors.

Deletions cut 3 bases from V and 2 bases from J, with 17 bases between. CDR3 size: 17 residues. Germline CDR1 reads MGHRA; CDR2 reads YSYEKL. Every isolated RNA sample was fully reverse transcribed, so sequencing captured expressed TCRB transcripts. TCRdb's table, derived via immunoSEQ multiplex PCR, lists solely in-frame clones and lacks some. The sample shows hundreds of thousands of clones, around 16% of them seen only once. Blood was collected once per donor into heparin, averaging around 120 mL. Markers CD45RO/CCR7/CD25/CD127/CD95/CD27 served to sort CD4+ naive, central memory, regulatory and stem cell-like memory cells. The sample holds a few counts of this clone. What it binds is not known.

The origin of this receptor is a man between 18 and 35 years old in good health. The sample consisted of naive CD4+ T cells from blood. The chain carries TRBV4-1 and TRBJ2-4, with D tentatively TRBD2 (5 bases). The CDR3 nucleotides are TGCGCCAGCAGCCACCTAGAGGGAGTTGGGACCAAAAACATTCAGTACTTC. Amino acid sequence: CASSHLEGVGTKNIQYF.